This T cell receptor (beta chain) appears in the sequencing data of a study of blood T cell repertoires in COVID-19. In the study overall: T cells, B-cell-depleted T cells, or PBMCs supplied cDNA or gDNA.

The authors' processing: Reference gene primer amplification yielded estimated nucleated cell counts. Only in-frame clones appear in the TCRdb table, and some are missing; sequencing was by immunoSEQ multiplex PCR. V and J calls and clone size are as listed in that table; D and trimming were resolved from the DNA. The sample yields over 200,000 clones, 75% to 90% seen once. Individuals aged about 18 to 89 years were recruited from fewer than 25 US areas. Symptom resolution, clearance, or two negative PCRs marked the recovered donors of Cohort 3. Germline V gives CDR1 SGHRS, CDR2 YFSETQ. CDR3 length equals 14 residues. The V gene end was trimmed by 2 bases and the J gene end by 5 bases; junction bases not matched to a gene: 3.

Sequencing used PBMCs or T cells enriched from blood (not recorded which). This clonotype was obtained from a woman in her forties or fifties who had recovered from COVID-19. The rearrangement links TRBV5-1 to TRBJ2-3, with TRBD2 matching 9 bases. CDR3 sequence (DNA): TGCGCCAGCAGCTTAGCGGGAGGAATAGATACGCAGTATTTT. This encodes CASSLAGGIDTQYF.